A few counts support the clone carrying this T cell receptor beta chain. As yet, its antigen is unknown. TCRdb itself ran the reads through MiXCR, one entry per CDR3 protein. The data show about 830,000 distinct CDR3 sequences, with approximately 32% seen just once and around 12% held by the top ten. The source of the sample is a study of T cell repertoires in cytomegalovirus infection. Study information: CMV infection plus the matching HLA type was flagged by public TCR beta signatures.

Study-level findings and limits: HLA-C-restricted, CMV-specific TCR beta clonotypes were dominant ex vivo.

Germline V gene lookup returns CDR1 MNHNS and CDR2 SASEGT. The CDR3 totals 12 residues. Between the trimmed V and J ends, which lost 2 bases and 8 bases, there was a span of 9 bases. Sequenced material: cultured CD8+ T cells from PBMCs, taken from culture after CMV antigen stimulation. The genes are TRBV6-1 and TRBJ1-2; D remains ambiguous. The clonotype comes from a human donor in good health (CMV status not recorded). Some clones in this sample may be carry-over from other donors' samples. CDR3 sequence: CASSEYERGYTF. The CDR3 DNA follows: TGTGCCAGCAGTGAATACGAGCGAGGCTACACCTTC.